This T cell receptor beta chain originates from a study of blood T cell repertoires in COVID-19. CDR3 length: 16 residues. Germline V lookup: CDR1 SGHAT, CDR2 FQNNGV. V lost 6 bases and J lost 6, with 24 bases in between. TCRdb's table, derived via immunoSEQ multiplex PCR, lists solely in-frame clones and lacks some. The table shows around 390,000 clones, with approximately 87% occurring only once. The source material was PBMCs or T cells enriched from blood (not recorded which). The clonotype comes from a woman in her 50s who had recovered from COVID-19. The chain couples TRBV11-2 to TRBJ2-7; TRBD1 is a possible D gene (6 bases). CDR3 sequence: CASSRSREGRQAEQYF. The CDR3, as DNA: TGTGCCAGCAGTCGCTCGCGAGAGGGACGACAGGCCGAGCAGTACTTC.